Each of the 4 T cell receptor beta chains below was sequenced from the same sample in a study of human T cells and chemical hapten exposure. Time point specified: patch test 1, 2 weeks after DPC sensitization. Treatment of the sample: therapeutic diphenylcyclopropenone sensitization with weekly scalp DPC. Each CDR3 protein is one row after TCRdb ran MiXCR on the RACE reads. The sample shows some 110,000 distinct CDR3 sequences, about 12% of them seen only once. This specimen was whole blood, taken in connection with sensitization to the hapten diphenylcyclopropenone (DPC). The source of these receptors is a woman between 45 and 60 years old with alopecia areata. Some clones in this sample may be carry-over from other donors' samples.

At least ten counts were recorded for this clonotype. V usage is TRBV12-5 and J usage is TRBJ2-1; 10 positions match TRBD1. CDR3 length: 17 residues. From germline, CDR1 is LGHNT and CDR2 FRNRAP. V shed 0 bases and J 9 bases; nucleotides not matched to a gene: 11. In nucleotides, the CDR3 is TGTGCTAGTGGTTTGGTACGAGGGACAGGGGATTTTACTGAGCAGTTCTTC. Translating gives CASGLVRGTGDFTEQFF.

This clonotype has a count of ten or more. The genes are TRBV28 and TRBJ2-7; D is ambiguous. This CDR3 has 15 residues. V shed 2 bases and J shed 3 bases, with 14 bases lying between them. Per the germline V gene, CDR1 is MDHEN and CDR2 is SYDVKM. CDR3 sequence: CASSLRVTGRYEQYF. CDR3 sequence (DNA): TGTGCCAGCAGTTTAAGGGTCACGGGTCGCTACGAGCAGTACTTC.

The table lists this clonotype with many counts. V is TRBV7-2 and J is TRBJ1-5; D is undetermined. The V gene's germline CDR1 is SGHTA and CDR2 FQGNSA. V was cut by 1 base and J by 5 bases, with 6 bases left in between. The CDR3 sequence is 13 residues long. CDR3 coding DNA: TGTGCCAGCAGCTTAGACAAATATCAGCCCCAGCATTTT. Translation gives CASSLDKYQPQHF.

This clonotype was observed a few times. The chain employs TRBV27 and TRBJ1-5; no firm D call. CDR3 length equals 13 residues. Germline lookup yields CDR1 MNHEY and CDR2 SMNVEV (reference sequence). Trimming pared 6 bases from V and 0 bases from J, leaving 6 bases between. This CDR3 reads CASRRGSNQPQHF. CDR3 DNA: TGTGCCAGCAGGCGGGGTAGCAATCAGCCCCAGCATTTT.